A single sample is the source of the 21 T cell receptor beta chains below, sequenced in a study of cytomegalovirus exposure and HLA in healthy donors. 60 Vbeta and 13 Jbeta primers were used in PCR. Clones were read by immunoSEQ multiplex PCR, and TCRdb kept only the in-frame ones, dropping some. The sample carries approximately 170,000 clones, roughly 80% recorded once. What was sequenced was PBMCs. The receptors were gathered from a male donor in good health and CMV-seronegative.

The DNA for the CDR3 is TGTGCCAGCAGCACCACTTACCAAGAGACCCAGTACTTC. Translated, it gives CASSTTYQETQYF. The J gene is TRBJ2-5, the V gene TRBV4-2; the D is unclear. This CDR3 has 13 residues. Trimming left V 5 bases short and J 0 bases short, with 7 bases between. Germline CDR1 and CDR2: LGHNA and YNFKEQ.

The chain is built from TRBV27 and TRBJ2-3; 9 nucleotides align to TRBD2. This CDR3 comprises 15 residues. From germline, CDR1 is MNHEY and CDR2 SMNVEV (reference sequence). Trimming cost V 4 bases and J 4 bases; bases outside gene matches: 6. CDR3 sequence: CASSSPGLAADTQYF. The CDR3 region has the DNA TGTGCCAGCAGTTCCCCGGGACTAGCTGCAGATACGCAGTATTTT.

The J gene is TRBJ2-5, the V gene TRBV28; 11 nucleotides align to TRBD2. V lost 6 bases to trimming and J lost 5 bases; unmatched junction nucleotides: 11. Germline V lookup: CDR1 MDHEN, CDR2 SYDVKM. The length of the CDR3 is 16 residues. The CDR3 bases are TGTGCCAGCAGCAGAACTAGCGGGGGTCCGCTGGAGACCCAGTACTTC. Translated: CASSRTSGGPLETQYF. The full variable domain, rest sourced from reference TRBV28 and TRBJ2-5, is DVKVTQSSRYLVKRTGEKVFLECVQDMDHENMFWYRQDPGLGLRLIYFSYDVKMKEKGDIPEGYSVSREKKERFSLILESASTNQTSMYLCASSRTSGGPLETQYFGPGTRLLVL.

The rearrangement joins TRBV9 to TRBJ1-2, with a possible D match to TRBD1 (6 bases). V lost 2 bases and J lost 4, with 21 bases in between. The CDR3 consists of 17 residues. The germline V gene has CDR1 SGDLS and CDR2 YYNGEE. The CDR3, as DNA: TGTGCCAGCAGCGTTCGTCCCTTACAACAGGGAAGCTATGGCTACACCTTC. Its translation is CASSVRPLQQGSYGYTF.

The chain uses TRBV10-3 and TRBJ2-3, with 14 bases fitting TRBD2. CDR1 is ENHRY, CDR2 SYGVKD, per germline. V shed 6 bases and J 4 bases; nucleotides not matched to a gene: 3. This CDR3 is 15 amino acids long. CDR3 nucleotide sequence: TGTGCCATCAGGACTAGCGGGAGGGCCCCAGATACGCAGTATTTT. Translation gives CAIRTSGRAPDTQYF.

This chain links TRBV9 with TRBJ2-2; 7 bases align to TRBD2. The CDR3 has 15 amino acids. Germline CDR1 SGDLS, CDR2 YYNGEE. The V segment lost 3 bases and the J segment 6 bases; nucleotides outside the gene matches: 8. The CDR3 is CASSGFSGAPGELFF. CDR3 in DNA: TGTGCCAGCAGCGGGTTCAGCGGGGCCCCCGGGGAGCTGTTTTTT.

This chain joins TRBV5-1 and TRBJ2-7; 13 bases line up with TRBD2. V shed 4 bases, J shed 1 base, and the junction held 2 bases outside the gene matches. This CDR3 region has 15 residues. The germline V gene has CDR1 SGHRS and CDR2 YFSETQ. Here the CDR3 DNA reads TGCGCCAGCAGCGCGGGACTAGCGGGATCCTACGAGCAGTACTTC. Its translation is CASSAGLAGSYEQYF.

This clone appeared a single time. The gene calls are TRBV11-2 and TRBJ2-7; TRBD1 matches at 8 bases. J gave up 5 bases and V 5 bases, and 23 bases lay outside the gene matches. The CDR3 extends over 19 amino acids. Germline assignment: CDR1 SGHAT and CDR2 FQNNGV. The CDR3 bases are TGTGCCAGCAGCGGCGACAGGGGCGCATTCACTGTCCGGATCGACGAGCAGTACTTC. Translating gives CASSGDRGAFTVRIDEQYF.

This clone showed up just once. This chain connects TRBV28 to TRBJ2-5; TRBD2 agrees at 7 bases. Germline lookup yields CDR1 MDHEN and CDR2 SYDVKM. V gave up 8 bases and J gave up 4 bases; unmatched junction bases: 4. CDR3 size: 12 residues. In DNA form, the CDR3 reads TGTGCCAGCGGGGGGGGACGAGAGACCCAGTACTTC. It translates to CASGGGRETQYF. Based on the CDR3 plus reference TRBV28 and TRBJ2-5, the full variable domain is DVKVTQSSRYLVKRTGEKVFLECVQDMDHENMFWYRQDPGLGLRLIYFSYDVKMKEKGDIPEGYSVSREKKERFSLILESASTNQTSMYLCASGGGRETQYFGPGTRLLVL.

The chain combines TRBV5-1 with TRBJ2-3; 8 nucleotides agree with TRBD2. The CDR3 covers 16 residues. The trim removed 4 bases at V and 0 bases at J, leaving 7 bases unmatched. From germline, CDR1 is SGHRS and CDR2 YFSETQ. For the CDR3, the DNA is TGCGCCAGCAGCGCACCAGCGGGGGCTAGCACAGATACGCAGTATTTT. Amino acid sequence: CASSAPAGASTDTQYF.

The CDR3 coding sequence is TGTGCCAGCAGTTTAACCAGAGAGAGGATACAGGGTGGCTACACCTTC. Translated: CASSLTRERIQGGYTF. The chain recombines TRBV27 with TRBJ1-2; D may be TRBD1 (6 bases). This CDR3 has 16 residues. V was clipped by 2 bases and J by 7 bases, with 20 bases between them. Germline loops: CDR1 MNHEY, CDR2 SMNVEV (reference sequence).

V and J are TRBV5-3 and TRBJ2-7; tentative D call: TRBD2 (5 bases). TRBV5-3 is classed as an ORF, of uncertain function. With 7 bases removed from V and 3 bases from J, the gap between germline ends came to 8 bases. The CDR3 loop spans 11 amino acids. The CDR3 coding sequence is TGTGCCAGACCCGGAGGCTACGAGCAGTACTTC. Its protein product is CARPGGYEQYF.

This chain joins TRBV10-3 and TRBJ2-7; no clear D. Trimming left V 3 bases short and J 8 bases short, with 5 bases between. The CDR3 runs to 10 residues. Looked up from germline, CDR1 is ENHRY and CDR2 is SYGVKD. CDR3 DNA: TGTGCCATCAGTGATGGGCAGCAGTACTTC. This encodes CAISDGQQYF.

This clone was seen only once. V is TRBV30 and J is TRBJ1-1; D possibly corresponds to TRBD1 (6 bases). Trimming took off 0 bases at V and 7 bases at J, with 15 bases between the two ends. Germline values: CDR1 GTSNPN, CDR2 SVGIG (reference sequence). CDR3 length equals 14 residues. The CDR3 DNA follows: TGTGCCTGGAGTGTGGGTGGGGGGGCGGGTGAAGCTTTCTTT. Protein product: CAWSVGGGAGEAFF.

The CDR3: CSVTDSYEQYF. CDR3 DNA: TGCAGTGTTACTGATTCCTACGAGCAGTACTTC. J is TRBJ2-5 and V is TRBV20-1; D remains ambiguous. The J call may be wrong; the DNA end is better matched by TRBJ2-7. Germline CDR1 and CDR2: DFQATT and SNEGSKA (reference sequence). This CDR3 is built from 11 residues.

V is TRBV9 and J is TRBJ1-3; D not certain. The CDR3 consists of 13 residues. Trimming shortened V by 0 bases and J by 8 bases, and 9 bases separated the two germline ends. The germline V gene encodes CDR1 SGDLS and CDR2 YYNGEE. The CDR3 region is CASSVGLGDTIYF. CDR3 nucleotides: TGTGCCAGCAGCGTAGGTCTAGGAGACACCATATATTTT.

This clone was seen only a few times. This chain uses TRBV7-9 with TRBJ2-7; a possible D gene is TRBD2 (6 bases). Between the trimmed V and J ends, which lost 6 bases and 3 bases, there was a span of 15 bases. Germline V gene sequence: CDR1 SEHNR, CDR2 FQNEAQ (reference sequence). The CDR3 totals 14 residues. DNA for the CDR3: TGTGCCAGCAGATCGGAGGGCTTACGCTACGAGCAGTACTTC. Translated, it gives CASRSEGLRYEQYF.

The CDR3 DNA is TGTGCCAGCAGAGGGACAATCACAGATACGCAGTATTTT. It codes for CASRGTITDTQYF. This rearrangement joins TRBV5-6 to TRBJ2-3; D may be TRBD1 (6 bases). CDR1 and CDR2 (germline): SGHDT, YYEEEE. Deletions cut 5 bases from V and 2 bases from J, with 9 bases between. The CDR3 sequence is 13 residues long.

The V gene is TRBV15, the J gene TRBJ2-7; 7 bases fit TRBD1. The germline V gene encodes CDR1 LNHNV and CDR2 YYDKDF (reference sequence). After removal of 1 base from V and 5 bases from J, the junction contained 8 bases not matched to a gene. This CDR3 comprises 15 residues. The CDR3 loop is CATSRVKGASDEQYF. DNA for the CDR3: TGTGCCACCAGCAGAGTCAAGGGGGCGTCCGACGAGCAGTACTTC.

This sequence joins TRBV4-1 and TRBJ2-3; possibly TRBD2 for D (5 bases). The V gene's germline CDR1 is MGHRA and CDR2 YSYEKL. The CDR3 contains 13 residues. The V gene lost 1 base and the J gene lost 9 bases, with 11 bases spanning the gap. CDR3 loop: CASSQGRTPTQYF. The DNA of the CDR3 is TGCGCCAGCAGCCAAGGTCGGACTCCGACGCAGTATTTT.

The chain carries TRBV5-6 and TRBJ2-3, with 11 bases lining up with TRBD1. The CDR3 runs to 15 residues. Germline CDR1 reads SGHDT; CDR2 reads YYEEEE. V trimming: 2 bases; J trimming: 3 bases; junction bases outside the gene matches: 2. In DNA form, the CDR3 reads TGTGCCAGCAGCTTAGGACAGGGGGCGACAGATACGCAGTATTTT. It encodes CASSLGQGATDTQYF.